These 9 T cell receptor beta chains originate from one sample sequenced in a study of blood T cell repertoires in COVID-19. The assay was immunoSEQ multiplex PCR, and TCRdb's table has in-frame clones only and misses some. The sample gives 140,000 or so clones, about 87% of which show up once; over 0.75% is in the top ten. The source material was peripheral blood. Receptors originate from a woman in her forties or fifties with acute or convalescent COVID-19.

For the CDR3, the DNA is TGCGCCAGCCGCGAGACAGGGGCCAACGAGCAGTACTTC. Its translation: CASRETGANEQYF. The gene calls are TRBV23-1 and TRBJ2-7; 8 nucleotides line up with TRBD1. TRBV23-1 is an ORF, with its function uncertain. The CDR3 runs to 13 residues. The ends lost 8 bases at V and 5 bases at J; junction bases unmatched: 8.

The chain has TRBV6-6 and TRBJ2-2; D uncertain. The ends were cut back, 0 bases at V and 3 bases at J, with 5 bases in the middle. The CDR3 sequence is 14 residues long. In germline, CDR1 is MNHNY, CDR2 SVGAGI (reference sequence). The CDR3 coding sequence is TGTGCCAGCAGTTACTCACGGGACACCGGGGAGCTGTTTTTT. Its translation: CASSYSRDTGELFF.

V usage is TRBV19 and J usage is TRBJ1-1; maybe TRBD1 (6 bases). The germline V and J ends were trimmed by 4 bases and 5 bases, with 8 bases remaining between them. Germline assignment: CDR1 LNHDA and CDR2 SQIVND (reference sequence). The CDR3 extends over 12 amino acids. The CDR3 nucleotides are TGTGCCAGTAGTAATCAGGGGACTGAAGCTTTCTTT. Its protein product is CASSNQGTEAFF.

This sequence joins TRBV5-5 and TRBJ2-3, with 7 bases aligning to TRBD2. V lost 5 bases and J lost 0; bases outside the gene matches: 6. This CDR3 has 15 residues. Germline values: CDR1 SGHKS, CDR2 YYEKEE (reference sequence). CDR3 residues: CASRRLAGSTDTQYF. DNA of the CDR3: TGTGCCAGCAGGCGTTTAGCGGGTAGCACAGATACGCAGTATTTT. Supplemented by reference TRBV5-5 and TRBJ2-3, the full variable domain reads DAGVTQSPTHLIKTRGQQVTLRCSPISGHKSVSWYQQVLGQGPQFIFQYYEKEERGRGNFPDRFSARQFPNYSSELNVNALLLGDSALYLCASRRLAGSTDTQYFGPGTRLTVL.

The J gene is TRBJ1-3, the V gene TRBV30; no clear D. Germline V CDR1 and CDR2: GTSNPN, SVGIG (reference sequence). V was shortened by 3 bases and J by 0 bases, with 12 bases between the two germline ends. CDR3 length: 15 amino acids. This CDR3 reads CAWSFLVRSGNTIYF. CDR3 sequence (DNA): TGTGCCTGGAGCTTCCTAGTCCGCTCTGGAAACACCATATATTTT.

This chain connects TRBV6-5 to TRBJ1-5; D not resolved. The CDR3 has 10 amino acids. Germline values: CDR1 MNHEY, CDR2 SVGAGI. V lost 8 bases, J lost 6 bases, and 5 bases lay in between. The CDR3 loop reads CASGAQPQHF. CDR3 DNA sequence: TGTGCCAGCGGAGCTCAGCCCCAGCATTTT.

CDR3 sequence (DNA): TGTGCCAGCAGCTCGGATGGGCCTTCAGATACGCAGTATTTT. This encodes CASSSDGPSDTQYF. The V gene is TRBV7-2, the J gene TRBJ2-3, with unresolved D. Germline CDR1 SGHTA, CDR2 FQGNSA. The CDR3 has 14 residues. V was pared by 4 bases and J by 4 bases, with 12 bases between.

The chain has TRBV30 and TRBJ2-3; 11 bases line up with TRBD2. The CDR3 length is 17 residues. V shed 3 bases, J shed 2 bases, and the junction held 10 bases outside the gene matches. The germline CDR1 and CDR2 sequences are GTSNPN and SVGIG (reference sequence). CDR3 in amino acids: CAWSLGLAGGITDTQYF. As DNA, the CDR3 is TGTGCCTGGAGCCTAGGTCTAGCGGGGGGCATCACAGATACGCAGTATTTT.

J is TRBJ1-1 and V is TRBV30; TRBD1 aligns across 8 bases. V was clipped by 6 bases and J by 10 bases; unmatched bases: 10. The germline gives CDR1 GTSNPN, CDR2 SVGIG (reference sequence). CDR3 length: 12 residues. CDR3 DNA sequence: TGTGCCTGCTCTGACAGGGGCAGGGGAGCTTTCTTT. It encodes CACSDRGRGAFF.